This T cell receptor (beta chain) comes out of a study of T cell responses to AZD1222 COVID-19 vaccine (dated by TCRdb to about 2021). Turning to the overall study: TCR sequencing was performed for about 250 trial participants, of whom roughly 200 were given two doses of AZD1222 and approximately 26 were given two doses of MenACWY control vaccine. Enrollment into the trials was organized by age into subgroups of 18-55, 56-69 and 70-plus years, and those subgroups contained approximately 150, 30 and 60 TCR-sequenced participants, respectively. Study-wide conclusions, independent of this receptor: Vaccine-associated CD4 TCRs spanned the whole spike protein, with dominant responses in regions 160-218 and 743-854. Most participants were white British and females outnumbered males, and the authors suggested that clonal diversity may have been underestimated. Conclusions about previously exposed vaccinees are limited because only five to seven AZD1222 recipients were SARS-CoV-2 seropositive at baseline. Reportedly, almost half of the unique spike-specific TCRs recognized epitopes lying outside the regions that are mutated in the B.1.351 and B.1.1.7 variants. A significant rise in spike-specific TCR breadth and depth was observed after two AZD1222 doses relative to day 0 and relative to MenACWY recipients. No day 14 peak-response samples were available, so repertoires were characterized only after the peak T cell response. In the small 56-69-year group, the increase in depth fell short of significance, most likely because of low power.

This sample's time point label indicates: about 28 days (+/-7) after the second vaccine dose. AZD1222 recipients whose second dose came at about 4 weeks and those whose second dose came at about 12 weeks were combined into one group, since spike-specific TCR depth and breadth did not differ between the two schedules. Vaccinee samples were obtained from the UK trials COV001 and COV002, which included a single-blind randomized controlled phase 2/3 trial of AZD1222 (ChAdOx1 nCoV-19) in healthy adults. Trial participant PBMC samples were collected at day 0 and day 28 after the second dose for TCRbeta chain sequencing. After removal of 3 bases from V and 2 bases from J, the junction retains 4 bases not matched to a gene. Sequences SGHTA (CDR1) and FQGNSA (CDR2) are obtained from the germline V gene. Including cysteine and phenylalanine, the CDR3 has 15 amino acids. Left in the record is the CDR3 DNA by itself, 45 bases read in frame from the first base.

As to this clone: Its specific antigen is unknown. It has no much larger one-base neighbor in the sample; base qualities were not kept.

The CDR3 regions of human TCRbeta chains were analyzed by immunosequencing. In the authors' own workflow: Repertoire TCRs were matched against a reference library of SARS-CoV-2-specific TCRs generated with the MIRA antigen-specificity platform. Breadth was defined as the fraction of unique TCRs that were SARS-CoV-2-associated. Depth was defined as the fraction of total T cells that were SARS-CoV-2-associated. Using the MIRA data, each spike-specific TCR was mapped to the spike region that the TCR reacts to and placed in a CD4 or CD8 class. Log10-transformed breadth and depth values were compared by one-way ANOVA with Sidak's multiple comparisons tests. The source is immuneACCESS, and TCRdb retained only in-frame sequences with V and J called. Part of the clones is not carried over; for the studies checked, unresolved V genes explain less than half of this, and the remainder is unexplained. V, J and clone size reflect that table, while D and trimming were determined from the DNA. For this sample there are over 100,000 clones; around 87% appear just once. The top ten clonotypes cover just over 2.5% of the sample.

This sample comprised peripheral blood, obtained 28 days after the second AZD1222 dose. The rearranged segments are TRBV7-2 and TRBJ2-5; 9 central bases correspond to TRBD2. The receptor was isolated from an adult who received the AZD1222 COVID-19 vaccine. This receptor has the CDR3 CASSFPAGGQETQYF. In nucleotides, the sequence is TGTGCCAGCAGCTTCCCCGCGGGGGGGCAAGAGACCCAGTACTTC. Here the CDR3 is joined to the reference TRBV7-2 and TRBJ2-5 genes, and the full variable domain is: GAGVSQSPSNKVTEKGKDVELRCDPISGHTALYWYRQSLGQGLEFLIYFQGNSAPDKSGLPSDRFSAERTGGSVSTLTIQRTQQEDSAVYLCASSFPAGGQETQYFGPGTRLLVL.